The clone carrying this T cell receptor beta chain appeared many times. Its antigen is as yet unknown. Unique molecular identifiers were affixed to discrete cDNA molecules within the library. In TCRdb, the RACE reads were re-called with MiXCR into one record per CDR3 protein. The sample yields 75,000 to 100,000 distinct CDR3 sequences, approximately 10% seen once. This record belongs to a study of human T cells and chemical hapten exposure. Study in general: It was small differences in pooled library volume that mainly caused per-sample TCR yields to vary.

This sample's time point: healthy volunteer bleed at 2 weeks. Blood, whole and unfractionated, served as the source for total RNA extraction. Study-level findings and limits: There was no change with DPC sensitization in TCRs above 1 in 1000 frequency.

CDR1 and CDR2 (germline): SQVTM, ANQGSEA. Trimming took 6 bases from V and 3 from J, leaving 16 bases between them. There are 14 residues in the CDR3. Input material: whole blood. This clonotype was sampled from a female donor in good health. Some clones in this sample may be carry-over from other donors' samples. The chain carries TRBV29-1 and TRBJ2-3; perhaps TRBD2 as D (7 bases). CDR3 sequence (DNA): TGCAGCGTGGCAGGGGAGGGAAGAACAGATACGCAGTATTTT. Translation: CSVAGEGRTDTQYF.